One and the same sample provided the 29 T cell receptor beta chains below, sequenced in a study of Tregs in tolerant kidney transplant recipients. Generated by immunoSEQ multiplex PCR, the TCRdb table keeps only in-frame clones and is missing some. The data contain some 65,000 clones, less than 90% of them singletons. Material: CD4+ T cells from blood. These receptors came from a human donor in good health.

The V gene is TRBV5-1, the J gene TRBJ1-4; maybe TRBD1 (6 bases). Germline assignment: CDR1 SGHRS and CDR2 YFSETQ. Trimming removed 3 bases from V and 8 bases from J, with 23 bases in between. This CDR3 contains 17 residues. The DNA of the CDR3 is TGCGCCAGCAGCTCGACCTACAGGGAGGGGGACTGGGAAAAACTGTTTTTT. It specifies CASSSTYREGDWEKLFF.

The gene calls are TRBV19 and TRBJ1-2; no clear D gene. The V end lost 7 bases, the J end lost 6 bases, and 15 bases lay between the germline ends. Germline values: CDR1 LNHDA, CDR2 SQIVND (reference sequence). This CDR3 is 13 amino acids long. The CDR3 sequence: CASTPEGRDGYTF. The DNA for the CDR3 is TGTGCCAGTACCCCGGAGGGTCGAGATGGCTACACCTTC.

The chain has TRBV5-1 and TRBJ2-1; TRBD2 agrees at 11 bases. CDR1 SGHRS and CDR2 YFSETQ come from the germline V gene. The CDR3 sequence is 16 residues long. V dropped 6 bases and J dropped 3; count of bases not matched to a gene: 8. As DNA, the CDR3 is TGCGCCAGCACACCGACTAGCGGGGCTCTCTACAATGAGCAGTTCTTC. This sequence encodes CASTPTSGALYNEQFF.

The chain employs TRBV6-5 and TRBJ1-1, with D perhaps TRBD1 (6 bases). Germline CDR1 and CDR2: MNHEY and SVGAGI. The V and J ends lost 0 bases and 7 bases respectively, with 12 bases between them. There are 14 residues in the CDR3. CDR3 protein: CASSYSWGLGEAFF. The DNA for the CDR3 is TGTGCCAGCAGTTACTCTTGGGGGCTAGGTGAAGCTTTCTTT.

The chain carries TRBV6-4 and TRBJ1-5; the match to TRBD1 covers 7 bases. The CDR3 length is 16 residues. Germline loops: CDR1 MRHNA, CDR2 SNTAGT. J gave up 2 bases and V 6 bases, and 10 bases lay outside the gene matches. The CDR3, as DNA: TGTGCCAGCAGACCGAAGACAGGGTGGGGCAATCAGCCCCAGCATTTT. Translation gives CASRPKTGWGNQPQHF.

CDR3 nucleotide sequence: TGCAGTGCTTTGGATCGCACTGAAGCTTTCTTT. Amino acids: CSALDRTEAFF. The J gene is TRBJ1-1, the V gene TRBV20-1; no firm D call. This CDR3 contains 11 residues. Germline V gene lookup returns CDR1 DFQATT and CDR2 SNEGSKA (reference sequence). The V end lost 5 bases, the J end lost 4 bases, and 8 bases lay between the germline ends.

The chain employs TRBV5-1 and TRBJ1-1; D is perhaps TRBD1 (5 bases). The CDR3 runs 14 residues. Between the trimmed V and J ends, which lost 4 bases and 8 bases, there was a span of 18 bases. CDR1 and CDR2 (germline): SGHRS, YFSETQ. This chain's CDR3 is CASSTPGTPGEAFF. CDR3 DNA sequence: TGCGCCAGCAGCACGCCCGGGACGCCCGGGGAAGCTTTCTTT.

The CDR3 nucleotides read TGCAGCGTGACTCGGACAGGGACCAACACTGAAGCTTTCTTT. This sequence encodes CSVTRTGTNTEAFF. The chain has TRBV29-1 and TRBJ1-1; TRBD1 aligns across 8 bases. The CDR3 has 14 residues. The V segment lost 6 bases and the J segment 2 bases; nucleotides outside the gene matches: 8. Germline-derived CDR1 and CDR2 are SQVTM and ANQGSEA.

This chain connects TRBV30 to TRBJ1-4; 9 bases are shared with TRBD1. V lost 2 bases and J lost 8; bases outside the gene matches: 24. Germline CDR1 GTSNPN, CDR2 SVGIG (reference sequence). CDR3 length: 20 amino acids. CDR3 DNA sequence: TGTGCCTGGAGTCCCAGGGCATGGGACAGGGAAGAGGGCATGGAAGAAAAACTGTTTTTT. Encoded protein: CAWSPRAWDREEGMEEKLFF.

The chain recombines TRBV6-1 with TRBJ2-1; 10 positions match TRBD2. The ends lost 1 base at V and 0 bases at J; junction bases unmatched: 3. Germline V lookup: CDR1 MNHNS, CDR2 SASEGT. CDR3 length: 17 amino acids. DNA for the CDR3: TGTGCCAGCAGTGAAGGAGGGACTAGCGTCTCCTACAATGAGCAGTTCTTC. This codes for CASSEGGTSVSYNEQFF.

This CDR3 reads CASSLEGRNYGYTF. CDR3 in DNA: TGCGCCAGCAGCTTGGAGGGACGGAACTATGGCTACACCTTC. This chain uses TRBV5-1 with TRBJ1-2; possible D gene TRBD1, 5 bases. CDR1 SGHRS and CDR2 YFSETQ come from the germline V gene. Trimming pared 0 bases from V and 2 bases from J, leaving 8 bases between. This CDR3 contains 14 residues.

The chain employs TRBV9 and TRBJ1-1; D uncertain. CDR3 length: 15 amino acids. Per germline, CDR1 SGDLS and CDR2 YYNGEE. With 0 bases removed from V and 4 bases from J, the gap between germline ends came to 13 bases. For the CDR3, the DNA is TGTGCCAGCAGCGTAGTCCCAGGCTTGGGCACTGAAGCTTTCTTT. Residues: CASSVVPGLGTEAFF.

This chain joins TRBV5-1 and TRBJ1-2; D remains unclear. Germline loops: CDR1 SGHRS, CDR2 YFSETQ. This CDR3 contains 13 residues. V dropped 1 base and J dropped 0 bases, with 4 bases sitting between them. The CDR3 region is CASSLSPNYGYTF. CDR3 coding DNA: TGCGCCAGCAGCTTGTCCCCTAACTATGGCTACACCTTC.

This clone has more than one count but fewer than ten. V usage is TRBV6-5 and J usage is TRBJ1-1; D might be TRBD1 (6 bases). Germline CDR1 reads MNHEY; CDR2 reads SVGAGI. V was trimmed by 5 bases and J by 0 bases, leaving 13 bases between them. The CDR3 loop spans 15 amino acids. CDR3 in DNA: TGTGCCAGCAGTCGTCAGGGGCGCGTGAACACTGAAGCTTTCTTT. Protein sequence: CASSRQGRVNTEAFF.

The chain couples TRBV14 to TRBJ2-7; D is unclear. The CDR3 spans 14 residues. Germline V gene lookup returns CDR1 SGHDN and CDR2 FVKESK. The germline V and J ends were trimmed by 4 bases and 0 bases, with 10 bases remaining between them. CDR3 in amino acids: CASSLLGSSYEQYF. In DNA, the CDR3 is TGTGCCAGCAGCCTCCTAGGCAGCTCCTACGAGCAGTACTTC.

V is TRBV19 and J is TRBJ2-5; perhaps TRBD2 as D (5 bases). With 8 bases removed from V and 7 bases from J, the gap between germline ends came to 17 bases. CDR3 length: 13 residues. CDR1 LNHDA and CDR2 SQIVND come from the germline V gene (reference sequence). This chain's CDR3 is CASGRERYGTQYF. DNA of the CDR3: TGTGCCAGTGGTAGGGAGAGGTATGGGACCCAGTACTTC.

The chain recombines TRBV2 with TRBJ1-2, with TRBD1 identical over 8 bases. Trimming cost V 6 bases and J 4 bases; bases outside gene matches: 7. This CDR3 is built from 14 residues. The germline V gene encodes CDR1 SNHLY and CDR2 FYNNEI. The CDR3 DNA sequence: TGTGCCAGCAGCCGACAGGGGTCCGTCTATGGCTACACCTTC. Its translation: CASSRQGSVYGYTF.

J is TRBJ1-1 and V is TRBV10-3; TRBD1 aligns across 8 bases. This CDR3 is built from 12 residues. Germline lookup yields CDR1 ENHRY and CDR2 SYGVKD. J lost 0 bases, V lost 9 bases, and 0 bases had no gene match. The CDR3 sequence is CAMGQVNTEAFF. The CDR3 DNA sequence: TGTGCCATGGGACAGGTGAACACTGAAGCTTTCTTT.

This chain links TRBV4-3 with TRBJ2-3, with a tentative D call TRBD2 (5 bases). Trimming left V 1 base short and J 5 bases short, with 10 bases between. The germline V gene encodes CDR1 LGHNA and CDR2 YSLEER. The CDR3 is 14 residues long. The CDR3 sequence is CASSQVLAGDTQYF. The CDR3 nucleotides are TGCGCCAGCAGCCAAGTTCTCGCGGGAGATACGCAGTATTTT.

The chain carries TRBV9 and TRBJ2-2; TRBD2 is a possible D gene (5 bases). Germline values: CDR1 SGDLS, CDR2 YYNGEE. CDR3 size: 16 residues. Deletions cut 5 bases from V and 6 bases from J, with 20 bases between. The CDR3 sequence is CASSRLGNTGSGELFF. The CDR3 DNA reads as TGTGCCAGCAGTCGCCTCGGGAATACGGGCTCCGGGGAGCTGTTTTTT.

This clone was picked up one time. The V gene is TRBV11-2, the J gene TRBJ1-1, with a weak D call TRBD1 (6 bases). Trimming took off 5 bases at V and 1 base at J, with 14 bases between the two ends. The CDR3 consists of 15 residues. The germline gives CDR1 SGHAT, CDR2 FQNNGV. The DNA of the CDR3 is TGTGCCAGCAGCGAACCGGGACACAGGAACACTGAAGCTTTCTTT. Amino acids: CASSEPGHRNTEAFF. The full variable domain, its missing parts supplied by reference TRBV11-2 and TRBJ1-1, is EAGVAQSPRYKIIEKRQSVAFWCNPISGHATLYWYQQILGQGPKLLIQFQNNGVVDDSQLPKDRFSAERLKGVDSTLKIQPAKLEDSAVYLCASSEPGHRNTEAFFGQGTRLTVV.

The chain couples TRBV5-1 to TRBJ1-2, with a possible D match to TRBD1 (5 bases). The CDR3 is 16 residues long. In germline, CDR1 is SGHRS, CDR2 YFSETQ. V was pared by 0 bases and J by 4 bases, with 16 bases between. The CDR3 spells CASSLADGQGGYGYTF. The CDR3 nucleotides are TGCGCCAGCAGCTTGGCTGATGGGCAGGGTGGCTATGGCTACACCTTC.

The V and J genes are TRBV10-3 and TRBJ2-1; 11 nucleotides match TRBD2. With V trimmed by 10 bases and J by 5 bases, 19 bases remained unmatched. Germline CDR1 is ENHRY and CDR2 is SYGVKD. This CDR3 has 18 residues. In DNA, the CDR3 is TGTGCCACTCTTTCCGGGACTAGCGGACCCCCTGGAGACAATGAGCAGTTCTTC. Its translation: CATLSGTSGPPGDNEQFF.

CDR3 sequence (DNA): TGTGCCAGCAGGTGGCAGGGTACTAACTATGGCTACACCTTC. Its translation: CASRWQGTNYGYTF. The chain has TRBV7-2 and TRBJ1-2, with a tentative D call TRBD1 (5 bases). Germline V gives CDR1 SGHTA, CDR2 FQGNSA. Trimming stripped 6 bases from V and 0 bases from J, with 11 bases between. The CDR3 consists of 14 residues.

The chain has TRBV6-5 and TRBJ2-5, with TRBD1 matching 9 bases. This CDR3 spans 14 amino acids. Trimming at V came to 2 bases and at J to 4 bases, leaving 2 bases not matched to a gene. Germline V gene data show CDR1 as MNHEY and CDR2 as SVGAGI. The CDR3 coding sequence is TGTGCCAGCAGTTACGGGGACAGGGTAGAGACCCAGTACTTC. Translated: CASSYGDRVETQYF.

This clone was recorded only once. The rearrangement uses TRBV5-1 and TRBJ2-2; TRBD1 matches 10 bases. After removal of 3 bases from V and 7 bases from J, the junction contained 9 bases not matched to a gene. Germline CDR1 is SGHRS and CDR2 is YFSETQ. The CDR3 is made up of 16 amino acids. Here the CDR3 DNA reads TGCGCCAGCAGCTCGCCTCGGGACAGGGGTGTCGGGGAGCTGTTTTTT. This sequence encodes CASSSPRDRGVGELFF.

This clone was observed once. This chain links TRBV6-5 with TRBJ2-5, with TRBD1 identical over 7 bases. CDR1 and CDR2 from the germline V gene are MNHEY and SVGAGI. The CDR3 extends over 11 amino acids. With 6 bases clipped from V and 7 bases from J, the junction kept 2 bases outside the gene matches. The CDR3 coding sequence is TGTGCCAGCAGCCGACAGGGGACCCAGTACTTC. The encoded protein is CASSRQGTQYF.

The rearrangement uses TRBV7-8 and TRBJ2-2; D not certain. The CDR3 is 12 amino acids. Germline V lookup: CDR1 SGHVS, CDR2 FQNEAQ. V lost 5 bases and J 8 bases, leaving 9 bases between the germline ends. Written as DNA, the CDR3 is TGTGCCAGCAGCCCCCACGTGGGGGAGCTGTTTTTT. Translated, it gives CASSPHVGELFF.

The V gene is TRBV5-1, the J gene TRBJ2-7; TRBD2 is a possible D gene (6 bases). V lost 4 bases and J lost 2, with 13 bases in between. Germline loops: CDR1 SGHRS, CDR2 YFSETQ. The CDR3 is 14 residues long. CDR3 nucleotide sequence: TGCGCCAGCAGCCATAGCGGTGGGGCCTACGAGCAGTACTTC. This gives the protein CASSHSGGAYEQYF.